Listed below are T cell receptor beta chains from one sample, sequenced in a study of T cells in Graves' hyperthyroidism and ophthalmopathy. From the multiplex PCR reads, TCRdb called clonotypes with MiXCR, one entry per CDR3 protein. This table has about 600,000 distinct CDR3 sequences, around 15% appearing once. The sample was blood. Every receptor here comes from a woman between 40 and 50 years old with Graves' ophthalmopathy. Both conserved end residues are part of each CDR3. Fields, in order: V gene, J gene, clone size, CDR3 length, D gene, CDR3 DNA, CDR3 protein. The D gene is left open where the match is weak. Size is stated for part of the rows, as once, few or many counts, or as a class when the clone is expanded.

TRBV20-1	TRBJ2-7	many	13	TRBD1	TGCAGTGCTAGCGGGACAGGGGTCCACGAGCAGTACTTC	CSASGTGVHEQYF
TRBV2	TRBJ1-1	.	12	.	TGTGCCAGCACGAGGAGGGGCGGTGAAGCTTTCTTT	CASTRRGGEAFF
TRBV19	TRBJ1-1	many	14	.	TGTGCCAGTATCCCCGAGACAGGGAACACTGAAGCTTTCTTT	CASIPETGNTEAFF
TRBV28	TRBJ2-6	many	14	.	TGTGCCAGCAGTTACAGGGTCGGGGCCAACGTCCTGACTTTC	CASSYRVGANVLTF
TRBV28	TRBJ2-7	many	18	.	TGTGCCAGCAGTAATCGGGGTGTTGTCTCGGGTGACTCTCGGGAGCAGTACTTC	CASSNRGVVSGDSREQYF
TRBV6-9	TRBJ2-3	.	13	.	.	CASSSSLGDTQYF
TRBV20-1	TRBJ2-7	many	16	TRBD2	TGCAGTGCTAGGAGCCCGGCTAGCGGGAGGGGCCACGAGCAGTACTTC	CSARSPASGRGHEQYF
TRBV7-9	TRBJ2-5	.	13	.	TGTGCCAGCAGCTCATGGTACCAAGAGACCCAGTACTTC	CASSSWYQETQYF
TRBV2	TRBJ2-1	many	14	TRBD2	TGTGCCAGCAGGGCCGGGACTAGCGACTATGAGCAGTTCTTC	CASRAGTSDYEQFF
TRBV29-1	TRBJ2-5	.	11	TRBD2	TGCAGTTACGGGGGGGCGGAGACCCAGTACTTC	CSYGGAETQYF
TRBV28	TRBJ1-4	.	14	TRBD1	TGTGCCAGCAGTTATTTGACAGGGAATGAAAAACTGTTTTTT	CASSYLTGNEKLFF
TRBV19	TRBJ2-3	few	20	.	TGTGCCACCAAGTCATCAGCGGTGGGAAGGAAGGGGACCCAGCCAGATACGCAGTATTTT	CATKSSAVGRKGTQPDTQYF
TRBV6-2/TRBV6-3	TRBJ2-6	many	15	.	TGTGCCAGCAACCCCTCAGGGGGGGAGGCCAACGTCCTGACTTTC	CASNPSGGEANVLTF
TRBV20-1	TRBJ2-1	.	14	.	TGCAGTGCTGGTAAAACAGGGAGGGACAATGAGCAGTTCTTC	CSAGKTGRDNEQFF
TRBV20-1	TRBJ1-1	.	13	TRBD1	TGCAGTGCTGCCGATCTCCGACAGGGGAAAGCTTTCTTT	CSAADLRQGKAFF
TRBV25-1	TRBJ2-2	once	13	.	TGTGCCAGCAGCGACACCCACACCGGGGAGCTGTTTTTT	CASSDTHTGELFF
TRBV15	TRBJ1-1	.	13	.	TGTGCCACCAGCACGAGGTGGGGGTCTGAAGCTTTCTTT	CATSTRWGSEAFF
TRBV18	TRBJ2-4	few	15	TRBD1	TGTGCCAGCTCACCAATGACAGGGGGTCAAAACATTCAGTACTTC	CASSPMTGGQNIQYF
TRBV19	TRBJ1-2	.	16	TRBD1	TGTGCCAGCAACCATTCACCGGGACAGGGGAGTAATGGCTACACCTTC	CASNHSPGQGSNGYTF
TRBV12-3/TRBV12-4	TRBJ2-3	many	13	TRBD2	TGTGCCAGCATCGGGGGGGCTGGAGATACGCAGTATTTT	CASIGGAGDTQYF
TRBV5-4	TRBJ2-1	.	14	.	TGTGCCAGCAGCTTGAAGGGAAACTACAATGAGCAGTTCTTC	CASSLKGNYNEQFF
TRBV9	TRBJ1-5	many	14	.	TGTGCCAGCAGCGTAGAAGGGGAAGGTCAGCCCCAGCATTTT	CASSVEGEGQPQHF
TRBV20-1	TRBJ2-3	few	12	TRBD2	TGCAGTGCTAGAAGAGCGGGAAATCCGCAGTATTTT	CSARRAGNPQYF
TRBV3-1	TRBJ1-5	many	13	.	TGTGCCAGCAGCCAGCAGGGCGATCAGCCCCAGCATTTT	CASSQQGDQPQHF
TRBV20-1	TRBJ2-7	few	14	TRBD2	TGCAGTGCGCGGCCAGGCGGGAGCTCCTACGAGCAGTACTTC	CSARPGGSSYEQYF
TRBV11-2	TRBJ2-4	many	11	TRBD1	TGTGCCAGCACCCAGACAGGGGTTCAGTACTTC	CASTQTGVQYF
TRBV28	TRBJ2-1	many	20	TRBD2	TGTGCCAGCAGTCTCTGGACTAGCGGGAGGGCCCGGGGGTCCTACAATGAGCAGTTCTTC	CASSLWTSGRARGSYNEQFF
TRBV12-3/TRBV12-4	TRBJ2-5	many	12	.	TGTGCCAGCAGCGGGGCTGGGGGGACCCAGTACTTC	CASSGAGGTQYF
TRBV27	TRBJ2-7	.	14	TRBD2	TGTGCCAGCAGTTGGGCGGGAGTATCCTACGAGCAGTACTTC	CASSWAGVSYEQYF
TRBV3-1	TRBJ2-3	few	18	.	TGTGCCAGCAGCCAAGTGGGGTCAGGGACCTACTCGAGAGATACGCAGTATTTT	CASSQVGSGTYSRDTQYF
TRBV5-1	TRBJ2-5	few	18	TRBD2	TGCGCCAGCAGCTTGGGCGCCCGACTAGCGGGGGGGCCCGAGACCCAGTACTTC	CASSLGARLAGGPETQYF
TRBV5-4	TRBJ2-4	few	13	TRBD1	TGTGCCAGCAGACCCGGACAGGGACACATTCAGTACTTC	CASRPGQGHIQYF
TRBV19	TRBJ1-5	.	16	.	TGTGCCAGTAGCCAAGAGACAGTCCCGAGCAATCAGCCCCAGCATTTT	CASSQETVPSNQPQHF
TRBV28	TRBJ1-1	many	14	.	TGTGCCAGCAGCCGGACGGGACGGTTTACTGAAGCTTTCTTT	CASSRTGRFTEAFF
TRBV18	TRBJ2-1	.	16	TRBD2	TGTGCCAGCTCACCACTGCGGGGGAGGACCTACAATGAGCAGTTCTTC	CASSPLRGRTYNEQFF
TRBV6-1	TRBJ2-2	.	14	.	TGTGCCAGCAGTGAATACGTGAACACCGGGGAGCTGTTTTTT	CASSEYVNTGELFF
TRBV20-1	TRBJ1-4	many	14	.	TGCAGTGCTACCTGGACGGTAACTAATGAAAAACTGTTTTTT	CSATWTVTNEKLFF
TRBV7-8	TRBJ2-1	many	16	TRBD2	TGTGCCAGCAGCTTATATGGCGGGGGTCTCAACAATGAGCAGTTCTTC	CASSLYGGGLNNEQFF
TRBV11-2	TRBJ2-1	.	18	TRBD2	TGTGCCAGTAGCTTAGGTTACGCGGGAGGGCCCTCCTACAATGAGCAGTTCTTC	CASSLGYAGGPSYNEQFF
TRBV7-3	TRBJ2-3	few	15	.	TGTGCCAGCAGCCGGGCCCCGGGGCCCACAGATACGCAGTATTTT	CASSRAPGPTDTQYF
TRBV30	TRBJ2-1	.	13	.	TGTGCCTGGAGTGTACGAGTGTACAATGAGCAGTCCTTC	CAWSVRVYNEQSF
TRBV3-1	TRBJ1-2	.	12	.	TGTGCCAGCAGCCAAGGGGTGAATGGCTACACCTTC	CASSQGVNGYTF
TRBV9	TRBJ2-7	few	17	TRBD2	TGTGCCAGCAGCCGATCCCCCGGGACTAGCGGGATTGCCGAGCAGTACTTC	CASSRSPGTSGIAEQYF
TRBV6-1	TRBJ1-2	.	15	.	TGTGCCAGCACCAACTCGGGCAGGGCCACCTATGGCTACACCTTC	CASTNSGRATYGYTF
TRBV5-1	TRBJ1-1	.	13	.	TGCGCCAGCAGCTACATCGGGAACACTGAAGCTTTCTTT	CASSYIGNTEAFF
TRBV6-5	TRBJ1-4	many	14	.	TGTGCCAGCAGTTACGGGGTGTCTAATGAAAAACTGTTTTTT	CASSYGVSNEKLFF
TRBV2	TRBJ1-3	few	15	.	TGTGCCAGCAGACCCAGGGTATCCGCTGGAAACACCATATATTTT	CASRPRVSAGNTIYF
TRBV7-2	TRBJ2-5	.	16	TRBD2	TGTGCCAGCAGCTTAGCTGGGGGAGGGATAAAAGAGACCCAGTACTTC	CASSLAGGGIKETQYF
TRBV2	TRBJ1-6	many	15	.	TGTGCCAGCAGTGTGACAGGAGAGCAGAATTCACCCCTCCACTTT	CASSVTGEQNSPLHF
TRBV5-1	TRBJ2-3	few	17	TRBD2	TGCGCCAGCAGCTCGGGACTAGCGGGGACTAGCACAGATACGCAGTATTTT	CASSSGLAGTSTDTQYF
TRBV18	TRBJ2-3	many	15	TRBD2	TGTGCCAGCTCACCACCAGCGGGGAGCACAGATACGCAGTATTTT	CASSPPAGSTDTQYF
TRBV15	TRBJ2-1	few	14	.	TGTGCCACCAGCAGAGATCACGGCTCCGATGAGCAGTTCTTC	CATSRDHGSDEQFF
TRBV15	TRBJ2-5	.	14	.	TGTGCCACCAGCAGACCCCTTCGCCAAGAGACCCAGTACTTC	CATSRPLRQETQYF